The 15 T cell receptor beta chains below all came from one sample that was sequenced in a study of T cells in Graves' hyperthyroidism and ophthalmopathy. It was RNA transcripts that yielded the amplified TCR beta CDR3 regions. HTBI primers were employed in a first-round RT-PCR of the TCR CDR3. MiXCR, run by TCRdb on the multiplex PCR reads, gives a single entry per CDR3 protein. The table has a few hundred thousand distinct CDR3 sequences, about half seen once. The sample was peripheral blood or thyroid tissue (not recorded which). The receptors stem from a young woman with Graves' hyperthyroidism.

This chain uses TRBV25-1 with TRBJ1-6, with a possible D match to TRBD1 (6 bases). CDR1 is MGHDK and CDR2 is SYGVNS in the germline V gene. There are 14 residues in the CDR3. CDR3 DNA sequence: TGTGCTAGTATCCAGGGGTTGTATAATTCACCCCTCCACTTT. This codes for CASIQGLYNSPLHF.

This clonotype was counted many times. V usage is TRBV10-3 and J usage is TRBJ1-1; D possibly corresponds to TRBD1 (6 bases). This CDR3 comprises 17 residues. In germline, CDR1 is ENHRY, CDR2 SYGVKD. The germline V and J ends were trimmed by 0 bases and 1 base, with 15 bases remaining between them. The CDR3 nucleotides read TGTGCCATCAGTGAGTCTTGGGGGGCCTCGGGGAACACTGAAGCTTTCTTT. Translating it yields CAISESWGASGNTEAFF.

The chain carries TRBV14 and TRBJ1-2; 12 bases agree with TRBD1. From germline, CDR1 is SGHDN and CDR2 FVKESK. The CDR3 totals 16 residues. With V trimmed by 4 bases and J by 4 bases, 7 bases remained unmatched. In nucleotides, the CDR3 is TGTGCCAGCAGCCCGGGGACAGGGGGCGAACTCTATGGCTACACCTTC. Protein product: CASSPGTGGELYGYTF.

In regard to this clonotype: Sequence at one end of the junction differs from germline and may be a read error. The rearrangement uses TRBV7-2 and TRBJ1-4, with unresolved D. Germline assignment: CDR1 SGHTA and CDR2 FQGNSA. The CDR3 sequence is 12 residues long. The CDR3 nucleotides are TGTGCCAGCAGTCCCCAAGGACTAGCGGGAGTTTTT. It specifies CASSPQGLAGVF.

As to this clonotype: This may be a read error: a much more frequent sequence differs by one nucleotide. The rearrangement links TRBV19 to TRBJ1-4, with D unclear. The CDR3 is 15 residues long. Germline V gene lookup returns CDR1 LNHDA and CDR2 SQIVND (reference sequence). This CDR3 reads CTSSLAYPTNEKLFF. The DNA of the CDR3 is TGTACCAGTAGTTTGGCCTATCCAACTAATGAAAAACTGTTTTTT. The variable domain in full, completed from reference TRBV19 and TRBJ1-4, reads DGGITQSPKYLFRKEGQNVTLSCEQNLNHDAMYWYRQDPGQGLRLIYYSQIVNDFQKGDIAEGYSVSREKKESFPLTVTSAQKNPTAFYLCTSSLAYPTNEKLFFGSGTQLSVL.

The chain has TRBV29-1 and TRBJ1-4; tentatively, D is TRBD1 (6 bases). The length of the CDR3 is 13 residues. CDR1 SQVTM and CDR2 ANQGSEA come from the germline V gene. V lost 5 bases and J lost 7, with 14 bases in between. CDR3 amino acids: CSVFEGDGEKLFF. The CDR3 nucleotides read TGCAGCGTTTTCGAGGGGGATGGTGAAAAACTGTTTTTT.

This clonotype was recorded only once. The chain uses TRBV7-3 and TRBJ1-1, with 7 bases lining up with TRBD1. V shed 2 bases and J 4 bases; nucleotides not matched to a gene: 7. The CDR3 consists of 15 residues. CDR1 and CDR2 from the germline V gene are SGHTA and FQGTGA. The CDR3 is CASSLSGGVGTEAFF. CDR3 nucleotides: TGTGCCAGCAGCTTATCAGGGGGGGTAGGCACTGAAGCTTTCTTT.

Many counts were recorded for this clonotype. The genes are TRBV4-1 and TRBJ2-7; D is perhaps TRBD2 (6 bases). The CDR3 is made up of 15 amino acids. The V and J ends lost 0 bases and 2 bases respectively, with 11 bases between them. Germline assignment: CDR1 MGHRA and CDR2 YSYEKL. CDR3 in DNA: TGCGCCAGCAGCCAAGATCCCCTAGCGCCCTACGAGCAGTACTTC. Translating it yields CASSQDPLAPYEQYF.

Many counts were recorded for this clonotype. The chain recombines TRBV13 with TRBJ1-3; D is uncertain. CDR3 length equals 13 residues. V gave up 3 bases and J gave up 3 bases, with 6 bases separating them. In germline, CDR1 is PRHDT, CDR2 FYEKMQ (reference sequence). The CDR3 bases are TGTGCCAGCAGCTTCGGAGTTGGAAACACCATATATTTT. As protein: CASSFGVGNTIYF.

This clonotype was observed at least ten times. V is TRBV3-1 and J is TRBJ2-7; weak D call: TRBD2 (6 bases). V lost 1 base and J 2 bases, leaving 9 bases between the germline ends. Germline V gene data show CDR1 as LGHDT and CDR2 as YNNKEL (reference sequence). The CDR3 loop spans 14 amino acids. The CDR3 DNA reads TGTGCCAGCAGCCAAGGGGGCGGGGCCTACGAGCAGTACTTC. The encoded protein is CASSQGGGAYEQYF.

Comment on this clonotype: A much larger clone differs by one base, so this may be a read error. The rearrangement links TRBV12-3 or TRBV12-4 to TRBJ1-6, with 7 bases identical to TRBD1. This CDR3 has 16 amino acids. V lost 8 bases to trimming and J lost 9 bases; unmatched junction nucleotides: 16. CDR3 nucleotides: TGTGCCAGCTCTGCCGGGGAGGGGGCCCCACTTTCACCCCTCCACTTT. Its translation is CASSAGEGAPLSPLHF.

Only a few counts were recorded for this clonotype. CDR3 nucleotides: TGCGCCAGCAGCGAGAGGGGACAGGCAAACACTGAAGCTTTCTTT. It specifies CASSERGQANTEAFF. This sequence joins TRBV5-1 and TRBJ1-1; the match to TRBD1 covers 8 bases. The V gene end was trimmed by 4 bases and the J gene end by 2 bases; junction bases not matched to a gene: 7. This CDR3 is built from 15 residues. Germline V gives CDR1 SGHRS, CDR2 YFSETQ. Supplemented by reference TRBV5-1 and TRBJ1-1, the full variable domain reads KAGVTQTPRYLIKTRGQQVTLSCSPISGHRSVSWYQQTPGQGLQFLFEYFSETQRNKGNFPGRFSGRQFSNSRSEMNVSTLELGDSALYLCASSERGQANTEAFFGQGTRLTVV.

The rearrangement uses TRBV7-9 and TRBJ1-2, with 8 positions matching TRBD1. The CDR3 covers 15 residues. Per the germline V gene, CDR1 is SEHNR and CDR2 is FQNEAQ (reference sequence). V shed 5 bases and J 6 bases; nucleotides not matched to a gene: 11. The CDR3 coding sequence is TGTGCCAGCAGCCTCAAGACAGGGGATAGTGATGGCTACACCTTC. Protein product: CASSLKTGDSDGYTF.

Remarks on this clonotype: This sequence may be a read error, since a much larger clone differs from it by one base. No conserved phenylalanine or tryptophan ends this CDR3, so it is likely a read error. The gene calls are TRBV5-1 and TRBJ2-2; tentatively, D is TRBD1 or TRBD2 (6 bases each). Germline V CDR1 and CDR2: SGHRS, YFSETQ. The CDR3 is made up of 16 amino acids. The CDR3 bases are TGTGCCAGCAGCTTGGGGGGCAGGACGAACACCGGGGAGCTGTTTCTT. Protein: CASSLGGRTNTGELFL.

This clonotype was seen at least ten times. The chain has TRBV20-1 and TRBJ1-2, with 12 bases lining up with TRBD1. The CDR3 sequence is 12 residues long. The V gene's germline CDR1 is DFQATT and CDR2 SNEGSKA (reference sequence). CDR3 amino acids: CGGTGGDYGYTF. CDR3 nucleotide sequence: TGCGGGGGGACAGGGGGCGACTATGGCTACACCTTC.